This T cell receptor beta chain is from a study of low-dose radiotherapy and immunotherapy resistance in tumors. Time point denoted: after trial treatment. This sample's treatment: LDRT plus nivolumab, ipilimumab, low-dose cyclophosphamide and aspirin (RACIN trial). Ten or more counts support this clonotype. Alpha- and beta-chain coverage of first-strand cDNA came from TRAV- and TRBV-specific primers. Using a constant-region primer together with a V-primer adapter, TCRs were subjected to around 20 PCR cycles of amplification. Each CDR3 protein is one row after TCRdb ran MiXCR on the reads. The profile shows about 35,000 distinct CDR3 sequences, roughly 20% of them singletons. Germline CDR1 reads LNHDA; CDR2 reads SQIVND (reference sequence). The CDR3 is made up of 14 amino acids. The V gene lost 9 bases and the J gene lost 2 bases, with 16 bases spanning the gap.

The sequences come from PBMCs, collected after low-dose radiotherapy plus immunotherapy. The clonotype comes from a female donor with ovarian cancer. The chain joins TRBV19 to TRBJ1-2; no reliable D call. The CDR3 here is CASRAPGRNYGYTF. The CDR3 DNA reads TGTGCCAGCCGTGCACCCGGGAGGAACTATGGCTACACCTTC.